This TCR beta chain was identified during a study of regulatory T cells in long-lasting Graves disease. Looking at the study overall: Graves' cases, newly diagnosed, had used antithyroid drugs under 3 months. Study-level findings and limits: Limited sample numbers may have lowered accuracy.

iRepertoire HTBI primers and Arm-PCR of CDR3 regions built TCR beta libraries. TCRdb fed the multiplex PCR reads into MiXCR, producing one record per CDR3 protein. This table holds 500,000 or so distinct CDR3 sequences, about 16% found once. Time point of the sample: newly diagnosed GD, antithyroid drugs for less than 3 months. The authors made the TCR library using RNA they extracted from PBMCs. Roughly 10-milliliter peripheral blood samples went into EDTA tubes. This clonotype has more than one count but fewer than ten. Its antigen is unidentified. Germline CDR1 and CDR2: LNHDA and SQIVND (reference sequence). The CDR3 runs to 17 residues. V gave up 7 bases and J gave up 3 bases; unmatched junction bases: 9. This sample was shared with a second study, whose subject was T cells in Graves' hyperthyroidism and ophthalmopathy. Per that paper: Patients having uncontrolled infection, another autoimmune disease, pregnancy or lactation were not included.

This chain links TRBV19 with TRBJ2-3; the match to TRBD2 covers 14 bases. Sequences were derived from peripheral blood mononuclear cells (PBMCs), sampled at new diagnosis, from a patient treated with antithyroid drugs. The clonotype comes from a woman aged 35-65 years with Graves disease. The CDR3 here is CASTGRTSGGLTDTQYF. CDR3 bases: TGTGCCAGTACCGGACGGACTAGCGGGGGGTTGACAGATACGCAGTATTTT.